One and the same sample provided the 25 T cell receptor beta chains below, sequenced in a study of cytomegalovirus exposure and HLA in healthy donors. The PCR contained 60 Vbeta and 13 Jbeta primers. The protocol was immunoSEQ multiplex PCR, while the TCRdb copy is restricted to in-frame clones and leaves out a portion. The sample holds 100,000 to 150,000 clones, 83% seen once. Sequencing input: PBMCs. Receptor source: a woman aged 40 to 50 in good health and CMV-seropositive.

The chain recombines TRBV7-3 with TRBJ2-3; 14 positions match TRBD2. V lost 4 bases, J lost 4 bases, and 4 bases stayed unmatched. This CDR3 has 16 residues. Germline assignment: CDR1 SGHTA and CDR2 FQGTGA. The CDR3 loop is CASSSGLAGVADTQYF. In DNA, the CDR3 is TGTGCCAGCAGCTCGGGACTAGCGGGAGTCGCAGATACGCAGTATTTT.

CDR3: CASSGLRSEAFF. The CDR3 region has the DNA TGTGCCAGCAGCGGTCTCCGGTCTGAAGCTTTCTTT. The rearrangement uses TRBV7-9 and TRBJ1-1; D not resolved. The CDR3 is made up of 12 amino acids. The ends were cut back, 5 bases at V and 6 bases at J, with 10 bases in the middle. Germline assignment: CDR1 SEHNR and CDR2 FQNEAQ (reference sequence).

The chain combines TRBV5-1 with TRBJ2-7, with TRBD2 as a possible D gene (6 bases). V shed 0 bases and J shed 2 bases, with 18 bases lying between them. Germline V lookup: CDR1 SGHRS, CDR2 YFSETQ. CDR3 size: 17 residues. The chain's CDR3 is CASSLVRDSNRPYEQYF. CDR3 coding DNA: TGCGCCAGCAGCTTGGTACGGGACTCCAATCGGCCCTACGAGCAGTACTTC.

The rearrangement uses TRBV28 and TRBJ2-7; TRBD2 is a possible D gene (5 bases). The CDR3 sequence is 16 residues long. Trimming stripped 4 bases from V and 0 bases from J, with 16 bases between. The V gene's germline CDR1 is MDHEN and CDR2 SYDVKM. DNA for the CDR3: TGTGCCAGCAGTTCCTTTGACGTAGGGAGCTCCTACGAGCAGTACTTC. It translates to CASSSFDVGSSYEQYF.

This clone was detected many times. The chain links TRBV4-1 to TRBJ1-2, with TRBD1 matching over 8 bases. V shed 0 bases, J shed 2 bases, and the junction held 8 bases outside the gene matches. The CDR3 runs to 17 residues. CDR1 and CDR2 (germline): MGHRA, YSYEKL. CDR3 sequence (DNA): TGCGCCAGCAGCCAAGATTTCCAGGGGGCCCAGAACTATGGCTACACCTTC. Amino acid sequence: CASSQDFQGAQNYGYTF.

The CDR3 bases are TGTGCCAGCAGCTTAGGCACAGGCCTTAGCAACGCCGGGGAGCTGTTTTTT. Protein sequence: CASSLGTGLSNAGELFF. The chain joins TRBV11-3 to TRBJ2-2, with D possibly TRBD1 on 5 matching bases. V gave up 1 base and J gave up 6 bases, with 18 bases separating them. This CDR3 has 17 amino acids. CDR1 and CDR2 from the germline V gene are SGHNT and YENEEA.

The chain carries TRBV19 and TRBJ1-3; a possible D gene is TRBD1 (6 bases). The CDR3 has 15 amino acids. V lost 3 bases and J lost 2, with 11 bases in between. Germline lookup yields CDR1 LNHDA and CDR2 SQIVND (reference sequence). The CDR3 sequence is CASSILQGAGNTIYF. Written as DNA, the CDR3 is TGTGCCAGTAGTATTCTACAGGGCGCTGGAAACACCATATATTTT.

The count of this clone is one. The rearrangement links TRBV6-4 to TRBJ2-7, with TRBD2 matching 7 bases. The V segment lost 6 bases and the J segment 3 bases; nucleotides outside the gene matches: 20. There are 18 residues in the CDR3. Germline values: CDR1 MRHNA, CDR2 SNTAGT. The CDR3 reads CASRAPMLLRRECYEQYF. The CDR3 DNA is TGTGCCAGCAGAGCCCCCATGCTCCTTCGGCGGGAGTGCTACGAGCAGTACTTC.

The chain links TRBV27 to TRBJ1-5; 7 bases agree with TRBD1. The V gene's germline CDR1 is MNHEY and CDR2 SMNVEV (reference sequence). The ends lost 2 bases at V and 7 bases at J; junction bases unmatched: 8. The CDR3 sequence is 15 residues long. The CDR3 sequence: CASSLNRGALQPQHF. The CDR3 DNA reads as TGTGCCAGCAGTTTAAACAGGGGCGCCCTACAGCCCCAGCATTTT.

As for this clone: One end of the junction is discordant with germline, which a read error may explain. This rearrangement joins TRBV2 to TRBJ2-3; D is possibly TRBD2 (6 bases). The CDR3 runs 14 residues. Per germline, CDR1 SNHLY and CDR2 FYNNEI. The CDR3: CASSEDSGPDTQYF. CDR3 nucleotide sequence: TGTGCCAGCAGCGAAGACAGCGGGCCAGATACGCAGTATTTT.

This clone was seen a handful of times. The V and J genes are TRBV4-1 and TRBJ2-3, with TRBD2 identical over 8 bases. J lost 2 bases, V lost 4 bases, and 5 bases had no gene match. Per the germline V gene, CDR1 is MGHRA and CDR2 is YSYEKL. This CDR3 has 15 amino acids. The DNA for the CDR3 is TGCGCCAGCAGCCCTATCGGACTAGCCACAGATACGCAGTATTTT. It encodes CASSPIGLATDTQYF.

The chain recombines TRBV20-1 with TRBJ2-1; D remains ambiguous. Germline V gives CDR1 DFQATT, CDR2 SNEGSKA (reference sequence). This CDR3 is built from 11 residues. Trimming left V 7 bases short and J 6 bases short, with 10 bases between. The CDR3 loop reads CSDQVVNEQFF. The CDR3 bases are TGCAGTGACCAAGTAGTCAATGAGCAGTTCTTC.

The gene calls are TRBV5-6 and TRBJ1-5, with 9 bases aligning to TRBD1. Unmatched junction bases numbered 11, after V lost 3 bases and J lost 1 base. CDR3 length: 18 residues. Germline CDR1 SGHDT, CDR2 YYEEEE. Written as DNA, the CDR3 is TGTGCCAGCAGCTACGGAGGACAGGGGAGAGTGAGCAATCAGCCCCAGCATTTT. Translated: CASSYGGQGRVSNQPQHF.

V usage is TRBV14 and J usage is TRBJ2-3; 10 bases match TRBD2. The CDR3 has 17 residues. V lost 1 base and J lost 4; bases outside the gene matches: 8. Germline CDR1 SGHDN, CDR2 FVKESK. The CDR3 DNA sequence: TGTGCCAGCAGCCAAGGTGTTAGCGGGAGGCGACCAGATACGCAGTATTTT. Encoded protein: CASSQGVSGRRPDTQYF.

This chain uses TRBV6-4 with TRBJ2-3; 13 bases are a match to TRBD2. The junction had 7 bases not matched to a gene; V was cut back by 6 bases and J by 4 bases. CDR1 MRHNA and CDR2 SNTAGT come from the germline V gene. This CDR3 is 16 amino acids long. The CDR3 sequence is CASSPFGTSGADTQYF. The CDR3 region has the DNA TGTGCCAGCAGCCCTTTCGGGACTAGCGGGGCAGATACGCAGTATTTT.

This chain links TRBV15 with TRBJ1-1, with D perhaps matching TRBD1 (5 bases). CDR1 LNHNV and CDR2 YYDKDF come from the germline V gene (reference sequence). Trimming removed 0 bases from V and 1 base from J, with 6 bases in between. The CDR3 runs 14 residues. The CDR3 sequence is CATSREQENTEAFF. For the CDR3, the DNA is TGTGCCACCAGCAGAGAACAGGAGAACACTGAAGCTTTCTTT.

The V gene is TRBV9, the J gene TRBJ1-2; a weak D match, TRBD1 (6 bases). CDR1 is SGDLS and CDR2 is YYNGEE in the germline V gene. The V and J ends lost 4 bases and 5 bases respectively, with 15 bases between them. This CDR3 region has 14 residues. CDR3 coding DNA: TGTGCCAGCAGCTCCGCGGACAGCCGGTATGGCTACACCTTC. Translating gives CASSSADSRYGYTF.

This chain uses TRBV11-2 with TRBJ2-1; possible D gene TRBD2, 6 bases. The CDR3 is 13 residues long. Trimming removed 4 bases at V and 8 bases at J, with 12 bases between. The germline V gene has CDR1 SGHAT and CDR2 FQNNGV. The CDR3, as DNA: TGTGCCAGCAGCTCGTCAGGGAGGCATGAGCAGTTCTTC. Translating it yields CASSSSGRHEQFF. The complete variable domain, with remaining parts taken from reference TRBV11-2 and TRBJ2-1, reads EAGVAQSPRYKIIEKRQSVAFWCNPISGHATLYWYQQILGQGPKLLIQFQNNGVVDDSQLPKDRFSAERLKGVDSTLKIQPAKLEDSAVYLCASSSSGRHEQFFGPGTRLTVL.

Here the CDR3 reads CASSLGAGGLEQYF. The DNA for the CDR3 is TGTGCCAGCAGCCTCGGGGCGGGAGGGCTCGAGCAGTACTTC. V gene TRBV6-1 combines with J gene TRBJ2-7; 9 nucleotides agree with TRBD2. The CDR3 length is 14 residues. From germline, CDR1 is MNHNS and CDR2 SASEGT. The V gene end was trimmed by 6 bases and the J gene end by 6 bases; junction bases not matched to a gene: 9.

CDR3 in DNA: TGTGCCACCAGCAGTCACATAGCGGGAGCAGCCTACGAGCAGTACTTC. Translating gives CATSSHIAGAAYEQYF. V and J are TRBV15 and TRBJ2-7; 9 positions agree with TRBD2. CDR1 LNHNV and CDR2 YYDKDF come from the germline V gene (reference sequence). The CDR3 spans 16 residues. The trim removed 3 bases at V and 2 bases at J, leaving 8 bases unmatched. Supplemented by reference TRBV15 and TRBJ2-7, the full variable domain reads DAMVIQNPRYQVTQFGKPVTLSCSQTLNHNVMYWYQQKSSQAPKLLFHYYDKDFNNEADTPDNFQSRRPNTSFCFLDIRSPGLGDTAMYLCATSSHIAGAAYEQYFGPGTRLTVT.

The gene calls are TRBV6-5 and TRBJ1-4; the D is unclear. The CDR3 has 13 amino acids. Germline V lookup: CDR1 MNHEY, CDR2 SVGAGI. V lost 7 bases and J 8 bases, leaving 14 bases between the germline ends. The CDR3: CASTLGAREKLFF. As DNA, the CDR3 is TGTGCCAGCACTCTCGGAGCTAGAGAAAAACTGTTTTTT.

This sequence joins TRBV28 and TRBJ2-1; 7 positions match TRBD1. The CDR3 has 11 amino acids. J gave up 6 bases and V 9 bases, and 2 bases lay outside the gene matches. The V gene's germline CDR1 is MDHEN and CDR2 SYDVKM. The CDR3 DNA reads as TGTGCCAGTAGGACAGGCAATGAGCAGTTCTTC. Translating it yields CASRTGNEQFF. Full variable domain (missing parts from reference TRBV28 and TRBJ2-1): DVKVTQSSRYLVKRTGEKVFLECVQDMDHENMFWYRQDPGLGLRLIYFSYDVKMKEKGDIPEGYSVSREKKERFSLILESASTNQTSMYLCASRTGNEQFFGPGTRLTVL.

This chain links TRBV6-1 with TRBJ2-1; 14 bases are a match to TRBD2. Trimming at V came to 0 bases and at J to 15 bases, leaving 4 bases not matched to a gene. The CDR3 extends over 14 amino acids. Looked up from germline, CDR1 is MNHNS and CDR2 is SASEGT. CDR3 coding DNA: TGTGCCAGCAGTGAAGCGGGACTAGCGGGAGAAGGGTTCTTC. This translates into CASSEAGLAGEGFF.

V and J are TRBV7-3 and TRBJ2-7, with TRBD1 matching over 8 bases. This CDR3 region has 13 residues. V was clipped by 3 bases and J by 7 bases; unmatched bases: 5. Germline CDR1 and CDR2: SGHTA and FQGTGA. For the CDR3, the DNA is TGTGCCAGCAGCTTGGGACAGGACTTTGAGCAGTACTTC. This codes for CASSLGQDFEQYF.

The chain employs TRBV4-2 and TRBJ2-2; 10 nucleotides agree with TRBD2. Trimming cost V 1 base and J 1 base; bases outside gene matches: 9. Germline V gives CDR1 LGHNA, CDR2 YNFKEQ. The CDR3 spans 19 residues. The CDR3 reads CASSQGFLAGDMNTGELFF. The CDR3 DNA follows: TGTGCCAGCAGCCAAGGTTTCCTAGCGGGAGATATGAACACCGGGGAGCTGTTTTTT.